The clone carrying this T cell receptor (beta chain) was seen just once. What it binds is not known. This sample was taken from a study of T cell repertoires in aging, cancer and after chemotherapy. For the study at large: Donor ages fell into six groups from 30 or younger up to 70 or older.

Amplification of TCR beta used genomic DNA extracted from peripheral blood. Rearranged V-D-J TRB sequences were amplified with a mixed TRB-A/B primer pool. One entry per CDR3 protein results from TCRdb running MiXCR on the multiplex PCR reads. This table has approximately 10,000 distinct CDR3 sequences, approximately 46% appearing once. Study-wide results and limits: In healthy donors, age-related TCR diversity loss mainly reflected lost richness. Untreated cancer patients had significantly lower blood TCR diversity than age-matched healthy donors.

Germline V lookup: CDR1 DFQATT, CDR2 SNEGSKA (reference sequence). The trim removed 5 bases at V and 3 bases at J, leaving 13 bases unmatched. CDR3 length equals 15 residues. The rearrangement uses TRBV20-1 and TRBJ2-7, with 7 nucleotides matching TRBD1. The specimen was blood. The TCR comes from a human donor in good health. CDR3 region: CSAPKTGTASYEQYF. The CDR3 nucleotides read TGCAGTGCTCCAAAAACCGGGACAGCCAGCTACGAGCAGTACTTC.